Below, 22 T cell receptor beta chains from the same sample are listed, as sequenced in a study of shared clonotypes between healthy human individuals. Method: immunoSEQ multiplex PCR; TCRdb's copy keeps in-frame clones and lacks some. This table holds 1.6 million or so clones, around 98.5% found once. The sample was naive CD4+ T cells sorted from blood. Subset given: CD45RA+ positively selected. These receptor sequences come from a young man in good health.

This clone was detected only once. The chain uses TRBV9 and TRBJ1-1; TRBD1 is a possible D gene (5 bases). The CDR3 covers 15 residues. V was pared by 1 base and J by 5 bases, with 15 bases between. Per germline, CDR1 SGDLS and CDR2 YYNGEE. The DNA of the CDR3 is TGTGCCAGCAGCGTATTGGGGCAGGGTGGTACTGAAGCTTTCTTT. Its protein is CASSVLGQGGTEAFF.

The chain links TRBV14 to TRBJ2-1; D is uncertain. The germline V gene has CDR1 SGHDN and CDR2 FVKESK. The germline V and J ends were trimmed by 0 bases and 5 bases, with 8 bases remaining between them. The CDR3 covers 14 residues. In nucleotides, the CDR3 is TGTGCCAGCAGCCAAGACCGGGCAGACAATGAGCAGTTCTTC. This sequence encodes CASSQDRADNEQFF.

J is TRBJ1-1 and V is TRBV5-6; no definite D call. Germline CDR1 is SGHDT and CDR2 is YYEEEE. The length of the CDR3 is 15 residues. Trimming took 4 bases from V and 1 from J, leaving 14 bases between them. The CDR3, as DNA: TGTGCCAGCAGCCGGGAGGCCAGGCAGAACACTGAAGCTTTCTTT. Residues: CASSREARQNTEAFF.

This chain uses TRBV7-8 with TRBJ2-7; the D is unclear. Germline V CDR1 and CDR2: SGHVS, FQNEAQ. The CDR3 has 12 residues. Between the trimmed V and J ends, which lost 5 bases and 3 bases, there was a span of 8 bases. CDR3 nucleotides: TGTGCCAGCAGCCATAGAGGCTACGAGCAGTACTTC. This sequence encodes CASSHRGYEQYF.

The rearrangement links TRBV6-1 to TRBJ1-5; D call uncertain. The germline V gene encodes CDR1 MNHNS and CDR2 SASEGT. V was pared by 2 bases and J by 3 bases, with 11 bases between. The CDR3 consists of 15 residues. The CDR3 DNA reads TGTGCCAGCAGTGAACCATCAGGTTTCAATCAGCCCCAGCATTTT. It specifies CASSEPSGFNQPQHF.

The chain has TRBV25-1 and TRBJ2-5, with a weak D call TRBD1 (6 bases). Trimming took 3 bases from V and 4 from J, leaving 18 bases between them. The CDR3 is 16 amino acids. The germline V gene has CDR1 MGHDK and CDR2 SYGVNS. The CDR3 DNA reads as TGTGCCAGCAGTGATGCGTATAGGGGGAAAGGAGAGACCCAGTACTTC. The encoded protein is CASSDAYRGKGETQYF.

This rearrangement joins TRBV7-2 to TRBJ2-7; the D gene is possibly TRBD1 (6 bases). Germline V gene data show CDR1 as SGHTA and CDR2 as FQGNSA. The CDR3 totals 13 residues. V was trimmed by 5 bases and J by 0 bases, leaving 8 bases between them. The CDR3: CASSGQPSYEQYF. CDR3 nucleotides: TGTGCCAGCAGCGGACAGCCCTCCTACGAGCAGTACTTC.

The table lists this clone with a count of one. This chain links TRBV4-1 with TRBJ2-7; D is tentatively TRBD1 or TRBD2 (6 bases each). Germline values: CDR1 MGHRA, CDR2 YSYEKL. The CDR3 has 16 residues. Trimming removed 4 bases from V and 1 base from J, with 17 bases in between. The CDR3 bases are TGCGCCAGCAGCCTCCGGGTAGGGGGGAGTTCCTACGAGCAGTACTTC. It translates to CASSLRVGGSSYEQYF.

The V call is TRBV6-6, the J call TRBJ2-1; 8 positions agree with TRBD2. Germline values: CDR1 MNHNY, CDR2 SVGAGI (reference sequence). The CDR3 covers 12 residues. J was trimmed by 10 bases and V by 5 bases; bases with no gene match: 4. The CDR3 DNA follows: TGTGCCAGCAGTCCAGCGGGGGTAGAGCAGTTCTTC. It codes for CASSPAGVEQFF.

In the case of this clone: Other DNA variants within this sample encode the same CDR3. The gene calls are TRBV9 and TRBJ1-1, with no clear D. Trimming shortened V by 0 bases and J by 1 base, and 7 bases separated the two germline ends. The germline gives CDR1 SGDLS, CDR2 YYNGEE. This CDR3 is built from 14 residues. The CDR3 region is CASSVGSANTEAFF. CDR3 nucleotide sequence: TGTGCCAGCAGCGTAGGCTCTGCGAACACTGAAGCTTTCTTT.

The rearrangement uses TRBV7-8 and TRBJ2-2; 9 bases fit TRBD2. CDR1 is SGHVS, CDR2 FQNEAQ, per germline. The V and J ends lost 1 base and 8 bases, in that order; junction bases with no gene match: 5. The CDR3 has 15 amino acids. The CDR3 nucleotides are TGTGCCAGCAGCTTAGGCGGGAGGGTAGGGGGGGAGCTGTTTTTT. This codes for CASSLGGRVGGELFF. The full variable domain, completed using reference TRBV7-8 and TRBJ2-2, is GAGVSQSPRYKVAKRGQDVALRCDPISGHVSLFWYQQALGQGPEFLTYFQNEAQLDKSGLPSDRFFAERPEGSVSTLKIQRTQQEDSAVYLCASSLGGRVGGELFFGEGSRLTVL.

The chain couples TRBV10-3 to TRBJ2-2; 13 positions match TRBD2. CDR3 size: 15 residues. The germline V gene has CDR1 ENHRY and CDR2 SYGVKD. After removal of 6 bases from V and 5 bases from J, the junction contained 3 bases not matched to a gene. The CDR3 protein is CAISQTSGRTGELFF. The CDR3 nucleotides are TGTGCCATCAGCCAGACTAGCGGGAGGACCGGGGAGCTGTTTTTT.

J is TRBJ2-6 and V is TRBV18; 7 bases match TRBD2. The CDR3 has 19 amino acids. J gave up 0 bases and V 4 bases, and 12 bases lay outside the gene matches. Germline V gene data show CDR1 as KGHSH and CDR2 as LQKENI. In DNA, the CDR3 is TGTGCCAGCTCACAAATCCTTACTAGCGCCGACTCTGGGGCCAACGTCCTGACTTTC. Its translation: CASSQILTSADSGANVLTF.

V gene TRBV5-4 combines with J gene TRBJ2-3, with D perhaps TRBD1 (6 bases). This CDR3 has 19 residues. Per germline, CDR1 SGHNT and CDR2 YYREEE (reference sequence). V was cut by 4 bases and J by 3 bases, with 27 bases left in between. The CDR3 coding sequence is TGTGCCAGCAGCGGTCGTTTATATGGGAGCGCCGGACAGACAGATACGCAGTATTTT. Translated, it gives CASSGRLYGSAGQTDTQYF.

CDR3 bases: TGTGCCAGCAGCCCCCGCACGGGGCTTCCCGCCTACGAGCAGTACTTC. Its protein product is CASSPRTGLPAYEQYF. This sequence joins TRBV14 and TRBJ2-7; D may correspond to TRBD1 or TRBD2 (5 bases each). V lost 4 bases and J 2 bases, leaving 18 bases between the germline ends. The germline gives CDR1 SGHDN, CDR2 FVKESK. CDR3 length equals 16 residues.

This chain links TRBV10-3 with TRBJ2-7; no firm D call. Trimming stripped 6 bases from V and 3 bases from J, with 9 bases between. Looked up from germline, CDR1 is ENHRY and CDR2 is SYGVKD. The CDR3 sequence is 12 residues long. The CDR3 protein is CAIRALDYEQYF. CDR3 nucleotides: TGTGCCATCAGGGCACTCGACTACGAGCAGTACTTC.

A word on this clone: A much bigger clone sits one base away, suggesting this may be a read error. Other nucleotide sequences from this sample produce the same CDR3. The chain employs TRBV7-8 and TRBJ2-5; no clear D. V shed 3 bases and J shed 1 base, with 0 bases lying between them. This CDR3 is built from 11 residues. The V gene's germline CDR1 is SGHVS and CDR2 FQNEAQ. In nucleotides, the CDR3 is TGTGCCAGCAGCTTCCAAGAGACCCAGTACTTC. Translated, it gives CASSFQETQYF.

This chain uses TRBV30 with TRBJ1-2, with no clear D. The V gene lost 2 bases and the J gene lost 5 bases, with 6 bases spanning the gap. Germline values: CDR1 GTSNPN, CDR2 SVGIG (reference sequence). This CDR3 has 11 residues. The CDR3 sequence is CAWSTSYGYTF. The CDR3 DNA sequence: TGTGCCTGGAGTACCAGTTATGGCTACACCTTC. The full variable domain, completed using reference TRBV30 and TRBJ1-2, is SQTIHQWPATLVQPVGSPLSLECTVEGTSNPNLYWYRQAAGRGLQLLFYSVGIGQISSEVPQNLSASRPQDRQFILSSKKLLLSDSGFYLCAWSTSYGYTFGSGTRLTVV.

The chain is built from TRBV19 and TRBJ2-5, with TRBD1 matching 8 bases. The CDR3 runs to 14 residues. Per the germline V gene, CDR1 is LNHDA and CDR2 is SQIVND (reference sequence). The V segment lost 5 bases and the J segment 5 bases; nucleotides outside the gene matches: 7. The CDR3 nucleotides are TGTGCCAGTAGTGGACAGGGTTTTTGGGAGACCCAGTACTTC. Translated: CASSGQGFWETQYF.

V is TRBV29-1 and J is TRBJ1-2; tentative D call: TRBD1 (5 bases). Looked up from germline, CDR1 is SQVTM and CDR2 is ANQGSEA. The ends were cut back, 8 bases at V and 7 bases at J, with 17 bases in the middle. The CDR3 has 12 residues. The CDR3 nucleotides read TGCAGCTTCCGAGGGGCCAGACGTGGCTACACCTTC. It is translated as CSFRGARRGYTF. The whole variable domain, remainder taken from reference TRBV29-1 and TRBJ1-2, is SAVISQKPSRDICQRGTSLTIQCQVDSQVTMMFWYRQQPGQSLTLIATANQGSEATYESGFVIDKFPISRPNLTFSTLTVSNMSPEDSSIYLCSFRGARRGYTFGSGTRLTVV.

This chain links TRBV11-2 with TRBJ2-1; TRBD1 agrees at 7 bases. This CDR3 region has 15 residues. V dropped 5 bases and J dropped 5; count of bases not matched to a gene: 9. Germline CDR1 reads SGHAT; CDR2 reads FQNNGV. The DNA of the CDR3 is TGTGCCAGCAGCATTAGACCGACAGGGAACAATGAGCAGTTCTTC. Translated: CASSIRPTGNNEQFF.

The chain employs TRBV29-1 and TRBJ2-1, with TRBD1 matching over 7 bases. The CDR3 extends over 13 amino acids. Germline V gene sequence: CDR1 SQVTM, CDR2 ANQGSEA. After removal of 5 bases from V and 9 bases from J, the junction contained 10 bases not matched to a gene. CDR3 coding DNA: TGCAGCGTTAACAGGGGCATAAGAGGTGAGCAGTTCTTC. This gives the protein CSVNRGIRGEQFF.